This T cell receptor (beta chain) was sequenced during a study of prognosis after radiotherapy for stage I lung cancer. This clonotype has at least ten counts. Template was genomic DNA; TCR beta CDR3 amplified in two multiplex PCR rounds. Gene-specific primers for each TRBV and TRBJ gene drove first-round PCR. One entry per CDR3 protein, called by TCRdb with MiXCR from the multiplex PCR reads. This table has around 30,000 distinct CDR3 sequences, 32% appearing once. The starting material was PBMCs, obtained before or after stereotactic body radiation therapy (not recorded which). This TCR was sampled from a donor aged 50 or older with non-small cell lung cancer.

In DNA, the CDR3 is TGTGCCAGCAGGCGTCAGAATTATAATGAAAAACTGTTTTTT. Amino acid sequence: CASRRQNYNEKLFF. The chain recombines TRBV6-1 with TRBJ1-4; no definite D call. The CDR3 covers 14 residues. Germline V CDR1 and CDR2: MNHNS, SASEGT. V was clipped by 6 bases and J by 4 bases, with 12 bases between them.